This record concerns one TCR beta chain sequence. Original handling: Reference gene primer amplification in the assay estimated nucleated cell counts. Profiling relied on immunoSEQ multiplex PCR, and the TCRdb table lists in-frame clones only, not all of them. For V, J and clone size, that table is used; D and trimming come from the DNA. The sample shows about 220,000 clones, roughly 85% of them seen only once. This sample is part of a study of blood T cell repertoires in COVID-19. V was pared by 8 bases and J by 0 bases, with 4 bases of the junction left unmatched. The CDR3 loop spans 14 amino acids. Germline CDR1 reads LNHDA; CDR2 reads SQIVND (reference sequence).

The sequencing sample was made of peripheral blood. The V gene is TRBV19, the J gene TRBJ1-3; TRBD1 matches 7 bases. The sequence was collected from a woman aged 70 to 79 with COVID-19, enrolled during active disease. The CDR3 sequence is CASGQASSGNTIYF. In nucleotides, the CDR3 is TGTGCCAGTGGACAGGCGAGCTCTGGAAACACCATATATTTT.